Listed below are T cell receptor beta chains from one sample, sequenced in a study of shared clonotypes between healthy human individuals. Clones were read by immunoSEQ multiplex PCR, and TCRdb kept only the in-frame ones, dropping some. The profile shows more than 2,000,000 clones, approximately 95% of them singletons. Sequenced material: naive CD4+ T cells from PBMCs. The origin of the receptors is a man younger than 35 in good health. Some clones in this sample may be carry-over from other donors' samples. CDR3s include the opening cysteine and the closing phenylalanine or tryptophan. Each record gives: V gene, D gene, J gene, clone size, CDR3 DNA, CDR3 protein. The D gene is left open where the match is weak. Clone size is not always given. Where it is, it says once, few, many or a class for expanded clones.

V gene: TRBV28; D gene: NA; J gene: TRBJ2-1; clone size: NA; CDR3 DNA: TGTGCCAGCAGTTTAATAAACAATGAGCAGTTCTTC; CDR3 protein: CASSLINNEQFF
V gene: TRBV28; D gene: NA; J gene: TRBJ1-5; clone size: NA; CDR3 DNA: TGTGCCAGCAGTTTCTCCCGGGGGCCTCAGCCCCAGCATTTT; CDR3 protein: CASSFSRGPQPQHF
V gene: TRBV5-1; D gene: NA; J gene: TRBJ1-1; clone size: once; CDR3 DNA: TGCGCCAGCAGGGGGTCCGGCACTGAAGCTTTCTTT; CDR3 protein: CASRGSGTEAFF
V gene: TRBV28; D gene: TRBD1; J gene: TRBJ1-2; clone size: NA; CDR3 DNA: TGTGCCAGCCGGTCCCCCGGCCAGGGGGAAGTGTTCGGGGTAAGGTATGGCTACACCTTC; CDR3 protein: CASRSPGQGEVFGVRYGYTF
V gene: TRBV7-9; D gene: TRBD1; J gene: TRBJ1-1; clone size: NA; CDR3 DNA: TGTGCCAGCAGCTTAGCAGGGGGCCCCACTGAAGCTTTCTTT; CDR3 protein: CASSLAGGPTEAFF
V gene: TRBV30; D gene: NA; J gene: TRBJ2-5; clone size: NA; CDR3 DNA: TGTGCCTGGGGGGCAGATAAAGAGACCCAGTACTTC; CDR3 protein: CAWGADKETQYF
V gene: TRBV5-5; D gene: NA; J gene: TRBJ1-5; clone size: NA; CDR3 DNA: TGTGCCAGCAGCTTGGCTCCTAGGGGCAATCAGCCCCAGCATTTT; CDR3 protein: CASSLAPRGNQPQHF
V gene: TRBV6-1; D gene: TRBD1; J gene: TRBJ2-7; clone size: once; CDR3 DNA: TGTGCCAGCATGAGACAGGGTCCTTACGAGCAGTACTTC; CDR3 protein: CASMRQGPYEQYF
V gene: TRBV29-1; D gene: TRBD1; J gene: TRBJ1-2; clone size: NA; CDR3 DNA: TGCAGCGCCCATTCCGGGACAGCGAACTATGGCTACACCTTC; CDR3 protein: CSAHSGTANYGYTF
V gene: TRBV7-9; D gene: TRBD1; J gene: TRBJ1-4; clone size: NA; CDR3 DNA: TGTGCCAGCATCGTACAGGGGGCGACTGGGGAAAAACTGTTTTTT; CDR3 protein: CASIVQGATGEKLFF
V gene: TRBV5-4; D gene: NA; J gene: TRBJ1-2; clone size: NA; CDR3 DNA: TGTGCCAGCAGCCGTGTAGGGGGTGGCTACACCTTC; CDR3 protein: CASSRVGGGYTF
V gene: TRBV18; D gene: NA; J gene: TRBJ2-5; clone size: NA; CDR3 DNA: TGTGCCAGCTCACCACGTCGGGGACAACAAGAGACCCAGTACTTC; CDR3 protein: CASSPRRGQQETQYF
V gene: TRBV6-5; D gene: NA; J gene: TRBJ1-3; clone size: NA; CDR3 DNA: TGTGCCAGCAGTTACTCATCGGGAGGGTCTGGAAACACCATATATTTT; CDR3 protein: CASSYSSGGSGNTIYF
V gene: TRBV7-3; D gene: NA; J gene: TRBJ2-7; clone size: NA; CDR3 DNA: TGTGCCAGCAGCGCCACACCCCTCGGTTACGAGCAGTACTTC; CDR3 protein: CASSATPLGYEQYF
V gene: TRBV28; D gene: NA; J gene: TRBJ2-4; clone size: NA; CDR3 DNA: TGTGCCAGCAGTGGCGTGGGAAAAAACATTCAGTACTTC; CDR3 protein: CASSGVGKNIQYF
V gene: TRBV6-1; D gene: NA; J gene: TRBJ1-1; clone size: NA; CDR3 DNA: TGTGCCAGCAGCTCCCCAAGGCAACCGGTGGGAGCTTTCTTT; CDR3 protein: CASSSPRQPVGAFF
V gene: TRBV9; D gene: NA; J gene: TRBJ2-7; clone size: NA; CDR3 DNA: TGTGCCAGCAGCGCCCGGTCGGGTAGTAACGAGCAGTACTTC; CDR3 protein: CASSARSGSNEQYF
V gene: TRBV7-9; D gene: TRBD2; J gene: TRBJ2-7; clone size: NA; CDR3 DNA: TGTGCCAGCACCTCCAAAGCGGGAGTTAACGACTACGAGCAGTACTTC; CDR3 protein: CASTSKAGVNDYEQYF
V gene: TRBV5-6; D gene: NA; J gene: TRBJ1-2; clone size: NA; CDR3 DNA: TGTGCCAGCAGCTTGGACAGGGTCCCCTATGGCTACACCTTC; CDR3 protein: CASSLDRVPYGYTF
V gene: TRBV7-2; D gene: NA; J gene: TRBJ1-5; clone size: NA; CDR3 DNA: TGTGCCAGCAGCTTAGCAGGGGATGGTCAGCCCCAGCATTTT; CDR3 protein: CASSLAGDGQPQHF
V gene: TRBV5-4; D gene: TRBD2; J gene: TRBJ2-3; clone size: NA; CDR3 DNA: TGTGCCAACGGCGGGAGTAGTATAGATACGCAGTATTTT; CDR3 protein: CANGGSSIDTQYF
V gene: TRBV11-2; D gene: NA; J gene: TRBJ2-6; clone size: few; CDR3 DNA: TGTGCCAGCAGCCGTTTAAGTGGCAGGCCCAGCTCTGGGGCCAACGTCCTGACTTTC; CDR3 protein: CASSRLSGRPSSGANVLTF
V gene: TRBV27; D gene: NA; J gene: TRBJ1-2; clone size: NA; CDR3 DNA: TGTGCCAGCAGTGACAGGTCGGACACCAGCTACACCTTC; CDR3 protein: CASSDRSDTSYTF
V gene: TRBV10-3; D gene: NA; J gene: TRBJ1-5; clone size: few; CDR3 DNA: TGTGCCATCAGCGAGCCGGGGGAAGGTCAGCCCCAGCATTTT; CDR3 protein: CAISEPGEGQPQHF
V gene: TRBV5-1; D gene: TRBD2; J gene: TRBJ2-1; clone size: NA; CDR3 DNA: TGCGCCAGCAGCGCCAGCTTGGGGCGGGAGTCCTACAATGAGCAGTTCTTC; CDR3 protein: CASSASLGRESYNEQFF
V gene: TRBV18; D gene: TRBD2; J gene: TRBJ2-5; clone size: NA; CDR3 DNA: TGTGCCAGCTCACCACGAGGCCGGGGGGGTCAAGAGACCCAGTACTTC; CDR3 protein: CASSPRGRGGQETQYF
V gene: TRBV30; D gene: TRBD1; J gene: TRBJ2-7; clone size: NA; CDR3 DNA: TGTGCCTGGAGCCCAACACGGGGACAGGCCTACGAGCAGTACTTC; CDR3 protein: CAWSPTRGQAYEQYF
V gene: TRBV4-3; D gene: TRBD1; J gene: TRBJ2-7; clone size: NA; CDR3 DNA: TGCGCCAGCAGCCGCCTAGGACAGGGGGCCTACGAGCAGTACTTC; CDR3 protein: CASSRLGQGAYEQYF
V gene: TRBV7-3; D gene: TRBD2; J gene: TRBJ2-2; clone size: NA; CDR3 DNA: TGTGCCAGCAGCCCCGGACTAGCAAAGAACACCGGGGAGCTGTTTTTT; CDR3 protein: CASSPGLAKNTGELFF
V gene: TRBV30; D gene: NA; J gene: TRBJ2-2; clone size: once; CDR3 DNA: TGTGCCTGGAGTGGGTCTACGATCCTTTCTCGAACTGCGGCCACCGGGGAGCTGTTTTTT; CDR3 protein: CAWSGSTILSRTAATGELFF
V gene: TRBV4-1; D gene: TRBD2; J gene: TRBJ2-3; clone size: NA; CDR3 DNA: TGCGCCAGCAGCCTCTTACTAGCGGGAGCAGATACGCAGTATTTT; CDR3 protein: CASSLLLAGADTQYF
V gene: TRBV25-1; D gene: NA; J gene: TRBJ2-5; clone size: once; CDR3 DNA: TGTGCCAGCAGTATCGGGGCGCGGGAGACCCAGTACTTC; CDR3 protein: CASSIGARETQYF
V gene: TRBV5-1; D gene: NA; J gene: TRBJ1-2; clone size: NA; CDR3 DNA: TGCGCCAGCGGCAACCAGGGGTACTATGGCTACACCTTC; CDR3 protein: CASGNQGYYGYTF
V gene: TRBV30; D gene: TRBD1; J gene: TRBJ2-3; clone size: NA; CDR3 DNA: TGTGCCTGGCTTTCAAACCGTCCGGGACAGGGAGCAAGAGATACGCAGTATTTT; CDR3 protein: CAWLSNRPGQGARDTQYF
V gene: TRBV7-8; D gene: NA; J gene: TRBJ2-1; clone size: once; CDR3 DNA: TGTGCCAGCAGCTTAGGGGCACTTTACAATGAGCAGTTCTTC; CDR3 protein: CASSLGALYNEQFF
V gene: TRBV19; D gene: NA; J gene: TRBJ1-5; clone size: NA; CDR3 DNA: TGTGCCAGTAGTATCTGGGGAATGGGCAATCAGCCCCAGCATTTT; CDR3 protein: CASSIWGMGNQPQHF
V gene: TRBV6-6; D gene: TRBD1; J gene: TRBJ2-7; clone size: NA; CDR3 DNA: TGTGCCAGCAGTTCGGGACAGGGGTCCTACGAGCAGTACTTC; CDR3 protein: CASSSGQGSYEQYF
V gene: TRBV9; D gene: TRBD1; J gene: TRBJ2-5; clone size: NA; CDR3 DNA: TGTGCCAGCAGCGCTAGGGGGACAGGGAGCGAGACCCAGTACTTC; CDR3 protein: CASSARGTGSETQYF
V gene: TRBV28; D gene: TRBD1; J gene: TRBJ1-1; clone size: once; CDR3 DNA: TGTGCCAGCAGGAATTTACAGGGGGCCCTTCCCCTTGAAGCTTTCTTT; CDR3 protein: CASRNLQGALPLEAFF
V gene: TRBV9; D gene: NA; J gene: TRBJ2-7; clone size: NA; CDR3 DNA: TGTGCCAGCTCCCGAGGGGAATGGGCCTACGAGCAGTACTTC; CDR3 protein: CASSRGEWAYEQYF
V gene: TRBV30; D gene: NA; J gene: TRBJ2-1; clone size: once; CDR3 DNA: TGTGCCTGGAGTGTAAAGTGGGAGAAGTTCTTC; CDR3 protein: CAWSVKWEKFF
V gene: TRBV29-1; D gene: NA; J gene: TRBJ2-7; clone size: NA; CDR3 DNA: TGCAGCGTCCGCCCCCGGGTCGCAACCAGGGGCCGGGAAATTTCCGAGCAGTACTTC; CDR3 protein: CSVRPRVATRGREISEQYF
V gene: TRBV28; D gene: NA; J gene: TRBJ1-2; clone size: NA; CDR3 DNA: TGTGCCAGCAGTTTCGGTGCCCGCTACGCCTATGGCTACACCTTC; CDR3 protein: CASSFGARYAYGYTF
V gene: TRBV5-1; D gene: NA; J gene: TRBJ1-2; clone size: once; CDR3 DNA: TGCGCCAGCAGCTATAGCACTAACTATGGCTACACCTTC; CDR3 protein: CASSYSTNYGYTF
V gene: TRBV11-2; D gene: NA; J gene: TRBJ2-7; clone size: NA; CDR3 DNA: TGTGCCAGCAGCTTAGCGGGGGCGCCCGCCGGTTTC; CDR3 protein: CASSLAGAPAGF
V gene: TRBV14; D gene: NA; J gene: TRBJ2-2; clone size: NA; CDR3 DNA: TGTGCCAGCAGCCAAGATATGACCGGGGAGCTGTTTTTT; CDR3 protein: CASSQDMTGELFF
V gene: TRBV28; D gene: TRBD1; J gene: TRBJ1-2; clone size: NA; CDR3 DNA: TGTGCCAGCAGACGGACAGGGCTGGACTATGGCTACACCTTC; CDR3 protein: CASRRTGLDYGYTF
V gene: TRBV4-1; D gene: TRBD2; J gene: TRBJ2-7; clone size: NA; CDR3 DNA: TGCGCCAGCAGCCGGGAGACCGGGACTAGTACCGAGCAGTACTTC; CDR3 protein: CASSRETGTSTEQYF
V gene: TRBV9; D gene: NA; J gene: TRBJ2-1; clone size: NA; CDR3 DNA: TGTGCCAGCCAAAGGGGGACCTACAATGAGCAGTTCTTC; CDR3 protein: CASQRGTYNEQFF
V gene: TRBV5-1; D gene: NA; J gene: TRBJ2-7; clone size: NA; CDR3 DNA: TGCGCCAGCAGCTTGGGTTCCGGAGGAGGGCTCTACGAGCAGTACTTC; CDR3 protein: CASSLGSGGGLYEQYF
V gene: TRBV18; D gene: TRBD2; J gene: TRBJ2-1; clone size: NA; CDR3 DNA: TGTGCCAGCTCCCGCCTAGCGGGGCTCTACAATGAGCAGTTCTTC; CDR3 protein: CASSRLAGLYNEQFF
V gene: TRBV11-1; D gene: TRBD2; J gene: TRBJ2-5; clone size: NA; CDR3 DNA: TGTGCCAGCACCGGTGGGGGGGAGGTGGAAGAGACCCAGTACTTC; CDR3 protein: CASTGGGEVEETQYF
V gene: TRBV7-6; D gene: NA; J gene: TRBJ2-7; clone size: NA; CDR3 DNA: TGTGCCAGCAGCTTAGTTGGGGTCGCGGAGCAGTACTTC; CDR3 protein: CASSLVGVAEQYF
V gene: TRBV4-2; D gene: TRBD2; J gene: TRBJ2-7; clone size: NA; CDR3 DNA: TGTGCCAGCAGCCGGGCAAGGACTAGCGGGAGCCAACTTGGCGAGCAGTACTTC; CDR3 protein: CASSRARTSGSQLGEQYF
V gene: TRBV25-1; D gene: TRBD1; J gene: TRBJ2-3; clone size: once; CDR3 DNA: TGTGCCAGCAGTTTGGGACAGGGCTACACAGATACGCAGTATTTT; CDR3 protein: CASSLGQGYTDTQYF